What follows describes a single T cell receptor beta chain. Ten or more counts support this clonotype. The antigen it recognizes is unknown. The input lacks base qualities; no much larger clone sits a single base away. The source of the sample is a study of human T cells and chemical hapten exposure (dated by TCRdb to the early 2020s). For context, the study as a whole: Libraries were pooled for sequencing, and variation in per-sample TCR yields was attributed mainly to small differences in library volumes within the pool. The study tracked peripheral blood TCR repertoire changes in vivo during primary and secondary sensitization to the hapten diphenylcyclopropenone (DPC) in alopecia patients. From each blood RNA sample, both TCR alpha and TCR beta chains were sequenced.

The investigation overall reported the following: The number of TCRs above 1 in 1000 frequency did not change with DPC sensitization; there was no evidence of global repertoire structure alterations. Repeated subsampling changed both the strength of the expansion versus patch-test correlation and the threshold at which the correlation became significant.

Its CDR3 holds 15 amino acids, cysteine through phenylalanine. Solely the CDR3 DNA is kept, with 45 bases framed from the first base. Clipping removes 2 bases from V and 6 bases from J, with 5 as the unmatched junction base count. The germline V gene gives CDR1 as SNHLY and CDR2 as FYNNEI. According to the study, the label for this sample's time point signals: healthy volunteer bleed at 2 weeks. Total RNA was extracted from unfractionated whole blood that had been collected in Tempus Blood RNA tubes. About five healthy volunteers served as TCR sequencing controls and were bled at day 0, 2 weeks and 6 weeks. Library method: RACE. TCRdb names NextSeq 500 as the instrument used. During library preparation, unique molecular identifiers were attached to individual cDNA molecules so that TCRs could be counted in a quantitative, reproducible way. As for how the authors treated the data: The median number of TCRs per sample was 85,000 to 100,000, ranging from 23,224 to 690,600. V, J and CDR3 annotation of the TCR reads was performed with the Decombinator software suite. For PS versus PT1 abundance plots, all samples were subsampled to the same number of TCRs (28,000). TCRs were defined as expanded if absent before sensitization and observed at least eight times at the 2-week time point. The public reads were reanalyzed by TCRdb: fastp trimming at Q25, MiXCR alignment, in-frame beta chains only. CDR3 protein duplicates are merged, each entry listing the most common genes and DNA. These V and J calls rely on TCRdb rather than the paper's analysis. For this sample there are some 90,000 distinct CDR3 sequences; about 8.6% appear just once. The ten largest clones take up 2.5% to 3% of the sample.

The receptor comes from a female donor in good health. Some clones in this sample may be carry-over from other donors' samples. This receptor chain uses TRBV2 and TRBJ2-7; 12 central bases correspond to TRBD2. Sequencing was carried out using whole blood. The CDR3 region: CASSEKTSGSSEQYF. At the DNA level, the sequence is TGTGCCAGCAGTGAAAAGACTAGCGGGAGTTCCGAGCAGTACTTC.